The sequence of this T cell receptor beta chain was determined in a study of B cell selection in AIRE deficiency. From germline, CDR1 is LGHNA and CDR2 YNFKEQ. Germline trimming cut 5 bases from V and 5 bases from J; bases unmatched to any gene: 17. The CDR3 runs to 19 residues. As to this clone: Antigen specificity is unknown.

The sorted conventional CD4 T cells were gated as CD4+CD127+. Findings and limits, study-wide: Tconv and Treg cells from AIRE-deficient patients resembled healthy donors in TCRBV usage, CDR3 length and diversity. Shared Treg sequences had shorter CDR3s, biased toward rearrangements with few non-templated insertions.

Produced via immunoSEQ multiplex PCR; TCRdb's table is partial and in-frame only. The table records about 23,000 clones, roughly 98% of them present only once. The sample consisted of conventional CD4+ T cells sorted from PBMCs. The V and J genes are TRBV4-2 and TRBJ2-2; 10 bases fit TRBD2. The sequence was collected from a human donor with AIRE deficiency. CDR3 residues: CASSYKPLAGVAGTGELFF. CDR3 bases: TGTGCCAGCAGCTACAAGCCGCTAGCGGGAGTGGCGGGGACCGGGGAGCTGTTTTTT.